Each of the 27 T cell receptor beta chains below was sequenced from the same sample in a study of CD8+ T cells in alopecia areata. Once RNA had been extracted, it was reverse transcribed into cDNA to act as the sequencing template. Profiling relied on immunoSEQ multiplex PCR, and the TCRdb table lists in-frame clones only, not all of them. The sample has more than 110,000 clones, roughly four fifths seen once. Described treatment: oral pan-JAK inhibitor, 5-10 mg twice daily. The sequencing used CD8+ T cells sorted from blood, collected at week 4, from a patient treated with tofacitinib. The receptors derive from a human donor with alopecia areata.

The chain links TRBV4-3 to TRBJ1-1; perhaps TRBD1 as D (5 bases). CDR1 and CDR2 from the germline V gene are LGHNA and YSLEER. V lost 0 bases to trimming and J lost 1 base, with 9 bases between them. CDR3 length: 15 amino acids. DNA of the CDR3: TGCGCCAGCAGCCAAGATGGGCAGGGGAACACTGAAGCTTTCTTT. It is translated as CASSQDGQGNTEAFF.

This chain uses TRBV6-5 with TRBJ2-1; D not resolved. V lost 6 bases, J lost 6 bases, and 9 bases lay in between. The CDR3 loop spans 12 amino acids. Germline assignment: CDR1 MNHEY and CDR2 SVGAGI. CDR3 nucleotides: TGTGCCAGCAGCCCCAATTTCAATGAGCAGTTCTTC. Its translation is CASSPNFNEQFF.

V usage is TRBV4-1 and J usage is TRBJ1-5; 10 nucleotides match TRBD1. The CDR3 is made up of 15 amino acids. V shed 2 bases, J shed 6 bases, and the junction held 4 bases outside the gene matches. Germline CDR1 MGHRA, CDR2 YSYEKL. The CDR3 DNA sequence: TGCGCCAGCAGCCAAAGGACAGGGGGATTTCAGCCCCAGCATTTT. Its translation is CASSQRTGGFQPQHF.

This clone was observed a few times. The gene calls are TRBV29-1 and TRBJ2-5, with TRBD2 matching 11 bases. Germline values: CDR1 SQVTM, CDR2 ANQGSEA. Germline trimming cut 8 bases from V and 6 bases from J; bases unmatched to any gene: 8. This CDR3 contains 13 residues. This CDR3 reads CSMDPSGGQTQYF. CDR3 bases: TGCAGCATGGACCCTAGCGGGGGGCAGACCCAGTACTTC.

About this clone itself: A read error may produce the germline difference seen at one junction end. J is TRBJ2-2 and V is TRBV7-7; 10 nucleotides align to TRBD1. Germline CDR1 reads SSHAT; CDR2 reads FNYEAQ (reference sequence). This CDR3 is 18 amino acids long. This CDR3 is CASSFGPPGQGFHGELFF. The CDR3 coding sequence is TGTGCTAGCAGCTTCGGTCCACCGGGACAGGGGTTTCACGGGGAGCTGTTTTTT.

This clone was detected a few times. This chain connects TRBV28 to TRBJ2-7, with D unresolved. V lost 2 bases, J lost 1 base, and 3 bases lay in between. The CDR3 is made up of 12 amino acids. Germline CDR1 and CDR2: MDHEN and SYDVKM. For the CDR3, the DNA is TGTGCCAGCAGTTTAAGATCCTACGAGCAGTACTTC. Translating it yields CASSLRSYEQYF.

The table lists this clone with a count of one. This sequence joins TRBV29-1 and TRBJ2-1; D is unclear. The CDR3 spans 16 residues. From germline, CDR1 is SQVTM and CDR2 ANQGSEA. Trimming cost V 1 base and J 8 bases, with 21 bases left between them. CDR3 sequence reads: CSVEGKDVRAPYEQFF. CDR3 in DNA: TGCAGCGTTGAAGGGAAGGATGTTAGGGCTCCCTATGAGCAGTTCTTC.

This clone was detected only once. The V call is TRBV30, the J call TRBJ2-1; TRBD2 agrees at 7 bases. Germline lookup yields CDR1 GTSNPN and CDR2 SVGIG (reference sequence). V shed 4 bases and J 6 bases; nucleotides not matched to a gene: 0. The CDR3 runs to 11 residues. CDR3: CAWTGGNEQFF. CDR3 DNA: TGTGCCTGGACGGGAGGCAATGAGCAGTTCTTC. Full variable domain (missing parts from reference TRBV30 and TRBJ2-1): SQTIHQWPATLVQPVGSPLSLECTVEGTSNPNLYWYRQAAGRGLQLLFYSVGIGQISSEVPQNLSASRPQDRQFILSSKKLLLSDSGFYLCAWTGGNEQFFGPGTRLTVL.

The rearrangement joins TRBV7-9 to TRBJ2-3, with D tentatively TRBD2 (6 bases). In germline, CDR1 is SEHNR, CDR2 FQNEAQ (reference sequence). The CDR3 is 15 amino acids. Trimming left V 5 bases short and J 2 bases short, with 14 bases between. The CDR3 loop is CASSLGTFDTDTQYF. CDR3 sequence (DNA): TGTGCCAGCAGCCTAGGGACTTTCGACACAGATACGCAGTATTTT.

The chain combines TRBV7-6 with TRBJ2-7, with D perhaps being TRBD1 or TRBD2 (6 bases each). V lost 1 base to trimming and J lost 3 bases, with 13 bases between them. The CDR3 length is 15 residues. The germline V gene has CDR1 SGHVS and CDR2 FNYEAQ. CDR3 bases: TGTGCCAGCAGCTTAGGCCCGGGGGCCGGCTACGAGCAGTACTTC. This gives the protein CASSLGPGAGYEQYF. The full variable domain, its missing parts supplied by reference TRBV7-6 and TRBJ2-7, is GAGVSQSPRYKVTKRGQDVALRCDPISGHVSLYWYRQALGQGPEFLTYFNYEAQQDKSGLPNDRFSAERPEGSISTLTIQRTEQRDSAMYRCASSLGPGAGYEQYFGPGTRLTVT.

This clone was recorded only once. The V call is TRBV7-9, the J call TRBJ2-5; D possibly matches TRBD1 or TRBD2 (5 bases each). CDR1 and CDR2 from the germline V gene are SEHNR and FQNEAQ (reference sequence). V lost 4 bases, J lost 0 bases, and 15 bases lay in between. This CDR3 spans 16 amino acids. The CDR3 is CASSSKGRQYQETQYF. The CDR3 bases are TGTGCCAGCAGCTCGAAGGGACGGCAGTACCAAGAGACCCAGTACTTC.

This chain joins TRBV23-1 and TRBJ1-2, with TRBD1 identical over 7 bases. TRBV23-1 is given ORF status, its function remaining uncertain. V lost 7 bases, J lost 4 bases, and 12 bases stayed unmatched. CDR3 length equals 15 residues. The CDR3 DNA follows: TGCGCCAGCACTCACTTGGTTAGACAGGGCTATGGCTACACCTTC. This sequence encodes CASTHLVRQGYGYTF.

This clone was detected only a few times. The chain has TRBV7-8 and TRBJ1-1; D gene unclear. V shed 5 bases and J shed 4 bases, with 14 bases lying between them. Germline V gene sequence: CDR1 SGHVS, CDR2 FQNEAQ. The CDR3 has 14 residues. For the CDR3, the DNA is TGTGCCAGCAGCAAAGGTGCGTCCGTCACTGAAGCTTTCTTT. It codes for CASSKGASVTEAFF.

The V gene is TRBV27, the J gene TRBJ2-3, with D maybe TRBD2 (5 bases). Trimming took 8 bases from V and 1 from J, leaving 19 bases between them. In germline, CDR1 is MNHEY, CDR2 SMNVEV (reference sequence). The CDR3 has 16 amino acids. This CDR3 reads CASRSGTDYRTDTQYF. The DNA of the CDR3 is TGTGCCAGCCGCTCGGGAACCGACTATCGCACAGATACGCAGTATTTT.

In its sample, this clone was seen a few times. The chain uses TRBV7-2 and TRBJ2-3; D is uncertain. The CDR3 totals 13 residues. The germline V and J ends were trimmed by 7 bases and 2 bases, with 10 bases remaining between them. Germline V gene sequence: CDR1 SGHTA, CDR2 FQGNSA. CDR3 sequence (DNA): TGTGCCAGCAACGACTTATACACAGATACGCAGTATTTT. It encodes CASNDLYTDTQYF.

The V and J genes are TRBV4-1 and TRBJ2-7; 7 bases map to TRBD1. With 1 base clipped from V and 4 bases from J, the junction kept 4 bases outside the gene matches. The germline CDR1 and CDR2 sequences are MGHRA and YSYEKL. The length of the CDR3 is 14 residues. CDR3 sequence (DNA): TGCGCCAGCAGCCAAGGACAGGGCATATACGAGCAGTACTTC. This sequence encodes CASSQGQGIYEQYF.

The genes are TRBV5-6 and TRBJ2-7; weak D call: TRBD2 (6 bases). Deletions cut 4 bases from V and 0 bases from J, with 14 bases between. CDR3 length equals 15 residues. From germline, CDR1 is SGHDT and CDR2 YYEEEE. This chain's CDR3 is CASSQPTGDSYEQYF. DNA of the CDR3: TGTGCCAGCAGCCAACCCACGGGGGACTCCTACGAGCAGTACTTC.

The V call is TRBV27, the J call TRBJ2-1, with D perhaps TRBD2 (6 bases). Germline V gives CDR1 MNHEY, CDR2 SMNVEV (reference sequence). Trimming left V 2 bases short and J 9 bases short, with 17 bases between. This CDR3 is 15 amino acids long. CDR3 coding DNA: TGTGCCAGCAGTTTACGGAGGGGCGCTTTTCTTGAGCAGTTCTTC. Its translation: CASSLRRGAFLEQFF.

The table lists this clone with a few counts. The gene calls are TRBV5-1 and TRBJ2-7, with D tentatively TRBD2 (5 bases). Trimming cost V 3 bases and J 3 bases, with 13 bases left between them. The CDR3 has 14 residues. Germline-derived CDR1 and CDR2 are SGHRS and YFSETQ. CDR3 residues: CASSSSQGLYEQYF. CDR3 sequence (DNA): TGCGCCAGCAGCTCTTCACAAGGACTCTACGAGCAGTACTTC.

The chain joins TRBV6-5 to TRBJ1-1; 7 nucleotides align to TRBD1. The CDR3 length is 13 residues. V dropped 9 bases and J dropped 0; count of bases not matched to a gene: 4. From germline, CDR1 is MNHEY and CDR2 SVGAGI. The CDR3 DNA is TGTGCCAGTACAGGGGAATTGAACACTGAAGCTTTCTTT. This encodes CASTGELNTEAFF.

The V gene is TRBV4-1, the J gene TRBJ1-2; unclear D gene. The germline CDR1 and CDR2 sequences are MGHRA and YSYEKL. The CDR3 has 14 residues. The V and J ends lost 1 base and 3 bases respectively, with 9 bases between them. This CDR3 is CASSQVGEDYGYTF. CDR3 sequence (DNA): TGCGCCAGCAGCCAAGTGGGAGAGGACTATGGCTACACCTTC.

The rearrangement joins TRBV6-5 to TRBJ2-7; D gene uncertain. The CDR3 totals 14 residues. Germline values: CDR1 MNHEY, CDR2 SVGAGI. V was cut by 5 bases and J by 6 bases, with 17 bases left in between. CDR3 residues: CASSPSEGRGEQYF. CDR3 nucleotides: TGTGCCAGCAGTCCTTCAGAAGGACGAGGCGAGCAGTACTTC.

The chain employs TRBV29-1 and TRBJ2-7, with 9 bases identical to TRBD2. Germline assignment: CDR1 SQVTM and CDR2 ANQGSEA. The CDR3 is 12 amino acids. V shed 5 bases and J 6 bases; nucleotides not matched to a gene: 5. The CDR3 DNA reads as TGCAGCGTTTCAGCGGGGGGAGGCGAGCAGTACTTC. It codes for CSVSAGGGEQYF.

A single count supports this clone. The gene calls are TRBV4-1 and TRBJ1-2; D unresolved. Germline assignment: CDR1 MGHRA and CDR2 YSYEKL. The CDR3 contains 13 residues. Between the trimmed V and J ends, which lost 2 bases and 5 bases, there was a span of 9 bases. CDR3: CASSQLFEYGYTF. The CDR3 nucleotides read TGCGCCAGCAGCCAATTATTTGAGTATGGCTACACCTTC.

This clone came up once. The CDR3 protein is CASSFGQGAADTQYF. CDR3 in DNA: TGTGCCAGCAGCTTCGGACAGGGGGCCGCGGATACGCAGTATTTT. V is TRBV7-2 and J is TRBJ2-3, with 11 bases that match TRBD1. After removal of 3 bases from V and 6 bases from J, the junction contained 5 bases not matched to a gene. Germline CDR1 and CDR2: SGHTA and FQGNSA. This CDR3 comprises 15 residues.

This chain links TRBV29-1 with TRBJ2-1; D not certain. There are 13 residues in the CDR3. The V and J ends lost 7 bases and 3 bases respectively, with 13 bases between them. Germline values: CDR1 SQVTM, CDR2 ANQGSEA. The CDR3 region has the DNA TGCAGCGGCCGGACGGAGCTCTACAATGAGCAGTTCTTC. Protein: CSGRTELYNEQFF.

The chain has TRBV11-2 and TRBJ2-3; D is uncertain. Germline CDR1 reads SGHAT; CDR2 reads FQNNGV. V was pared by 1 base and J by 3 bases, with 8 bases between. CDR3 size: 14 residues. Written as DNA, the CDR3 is TGTGCCAGCAGCTTAGTGCTGCTTACAGATACGCAGTATTTT. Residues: CASSLVLLTDTQYF.